These T cell receptor beta chains were read from a single sample in a study of technical replicates of blood from a few donors. Sequencing was performed with immunoSEQ multiplex PCR; in TCRdb, only in-frame clones are kept and a portion is missing. This sample has some 71,000 clones, with approximately 96% found just once. Sequencing was done on a sample of T cells isolated from PBMCs. The receptors originated from a human donor in good health. The conserved cysteine and the conserved F or W are not part of the CDR3 here. Expanded clones get a size class; other rows say once, few or many, or leave the size out.

abundance: -; j_gene: TRBJ1-2; len: 12; v_gene: TRBV29-1; CDR3aa: SVETPGGFYGYT
abundance: -; j_gene: TRBJ2-7; len: 12; v_gene: TRBV11-3; CDR3aa: ASSLGQGVDEQY
abundance: once; j_gene: TRBJ2-7; len: 12; v_gene: TRBV23-1; CDR3aa: ASSFTGGGYEQY
abundance: -; j_gene: TRBJ2-2; len: 14; v_gene: TRBV6-5; CDR3aa: ASSYSGAIKGGELF
abundance: -; j_gene: TRBJ1-1; len: 13; v_gene: TRBV19; CDR3aa: ASSSVLSENTEAF
abundance: -; j_gene: TRBJ2-7; len: 11; v_gene: TRBV2; CDR3aa: ASTRTETYEQY
abundance: -; j_gene: TRBJ1-2; len: 13; v_gene: TRBV19; CDR3aa: ASSPSGQGNYGYT
abundance: -; j_gene: TRBJ1-5; len: 12; v_gene: TRBV19; CDR3aa: ASSTTGGNQPQH
abundance: -; j_gene: TRBJ1-2; len: 13; v_gene: TRBV30; CDR3aa: AWELGSDSPYGYT
abundance: -; j_gene: TRBJ1-1; len: 12; v_gene: TRBV11-1; CDR3aa: ASSLKELNTEAF
abundance: -; j_gene: TRBJ1-1; len: 9; v_gene: TRBV2; CDR3aa: ASSLYSEAF
abundance: -; j_gene: TRBJ2-5; len: 13; v_gene: TRBV6-1; CDR3aa: ASSRGQGPLETQY
abundance: -; j_gene: TRBJ2-7; len: 13; v_gene: TRBV4-1; CDR3aa: ASSHPATGTYEQY
abundance: -; j_gene: TRBJ1-5; len: 11; v_gene: TRBV30; CDR3aa: AWSPGGAQPQH
abundance: once; j_gene: TRBJ2-2; len: 14; v_gene: TRBV27; CDR3aa: ASSPYDRGDTGELF
abundance: -; j_gene: TRBJ1-2; len: 15; v_gene: TRBV5-6; CDR3aa: ASSSRSWRDALYGYT
abundance: once; j_gene: TRBJ2-2; len: 11; v_gene: TRBV11-2; CDR3aa: ASRGSDTGELF
abundance: -; j_gene: TRBJ1-6; len: 12; v_gene: TRBV27; CDR3aa: ASRTAGGSSPLH
abundance: once; j_gene: TRBJ2-1; len: 14; v_gene: TRBV10-1; CDR3aa: AIHSLDRGKDNEQF
abundance: -; j_gene: TRBJ2-1; len: 17; v_gene: TRBV5-8; CDR3aa: ASSWEPFRAIGAYNEQF
abundance: -; j_gene: TRBJ2-4; len: 13; v_gene: TRBV19; CDR3aa: ASSIVGGGWNIQY
abundance: -; j_gene: TRBJ1-5; len: 13; v_gene: TRBV5-1; CDR3aa: ASSLEGAGNQPQH
abundance: -; j_gene: TRBJ2-3; len: 15; v_gene: TRBV5-1; CDR3aa: ASSLASGGAGTDTQY
abundance: -; j_gene: TRBJ1-2; len: 10; v_gene: TRBV30; CDR3aa: AWSARGYGYT
abundance: -; j_gene: TRBJ2-1; len: 11; v_gene: TRBV29-1; CDR3aa: SVPTTDRNEQF
abundance: -; j_gene: TRBJ2-7; len: 14; v_gene: TRBV28; CDR3aa: ASSLLGLADNYEQY
abundance: -; j_gene: TRBJ1-2; len: 11; v_gene: TRBV6-5; CDR3aa: ASTTGQGEGYT
abundance: -; j_gene: TRBJ1-6; len: 16; v_gene: TRBV5-4; CDR3aa: ASSLGSTGVPYNSPLH
abundance: -; j_gene: TRBJ2-1; len: 12; v_gene: TRBV6-1; CDR3aa: ASSRQGSYNEQF
abundance: -; j_gene: TRBJ2-7; len: 13; v_gene: TRBV5-6; CDR3aa: ASSSESGRKGEQY
abundance: -; j_gene: TRBJ1-1; len: 13; v_gene: TRBV7-9; CDR3aa: ASSSGDRGNTEAF
abundance: -; j_gene: TRBJ2-7; len: 14; v_gene: TRBV11-2; CDR3aa: ASSLGRGTGLYEQY
abundance: -; j_gene: TRBJ1-2; len: 14; v_gene: TRBV5-4; CDR3aa: ASSLDQTGDMGGYT
abundance: once; j_gene: TRBJ2-1; len: 14; v_gene: TRBV4-1; CDR3aa: ASSHPLAGGGNEQF
abundance: -; j_gene: TRBJ2-7; len: 14; v_gene: TRBV4-2; CDR3aa: ASSPEVASAPYEQY
abundance: -; j_gene: TRBJ2-7; len: 12; v_gene: TRBV2; CDR3aa: ASRRTGLSDEQY
abundance: -; j_gene: TRBJ2-1; len: 13; v_gene: TRBV6-5; CDR3aa: ASKRITASYNEQF
abundance: once; j_gene: TRBJ2-7; len: 14; v_gene: TRBV7-8; CDR3aa: ASSLGTGGKAYEQY
abundance: -; j_gene: TRBJ2-5; len: 13; v_gene: TRBV19; CDR3aa: ASSKGLAGQETQY
abundance: -; j_gene: TRBJ1-1; len: 12; v_gene: TRBV7-9; CDR3aa: ASSGQGALGEAF
abundance: once; j_gene: TRBJ2-3; len: 15; v_gene: TRBV5-1; CDR3aa: ASSLGLAGTSTDTQY
abundance: -; j_gene: TRBJ2-5; len: 9; v_gene: TRBV5-4; CDR3aa: ARGVRETQY
abundance: -; j_gene: TRBJ1-1; len: 12; v_gene: TRBV25-1; CDR3aa: ASSLDRTNTEAF
abundance: -; j_gene: TRBJ2-7; len: 14; v_gene: TRBV28; CDR3aa: ASSPLEAGALYEQY
abundance: -; j_gene: TRBJ1-2; len: 12; v_gene: TRBV7-9; CDR3aa: ASSPAVGGLGYT
abundance: -; j_gene: TRBJ2-5; len: 11; v_gene: TRBV5-4; CDR3aa: ASSLGGGETQY
abundance: -; j_gene: TRBJ2-7; len: 11; v_gene: TRBV27; CDR3aa: ASSLTSGREQY
abundance: once; j_gene: TRBJ2-7; len: 11; v_gene: TRBV7-9; CDR3aa: ASSPTLLDEQY
abundance: -; j_gene: TRBJ2-5; len: 10; v_gene: TRBV29-1; CDR3aa: SVETGSETQY
abundance: -; j_gene: TRBJ1-1; len: 11; v_gene: TRBV2; CDR3aa: ARYPGGNTEAF
abundance: -; j_gene: TRBJ2-1; len: 12; v_gene: TRBV10-2; CDR3aa: ASSPREGNNEQF
abundance: -; j_gene: TRBJ2-2; len: 12; v_gene: TRBV19; CDR3aa: ASTGTGGTGELF